Listed below are T cell receptor beta chains from one sample, sequenced in a study of Tregs in tolerant kidney transplant recipients. The assay was immunoSEQ multiplex PCR, and TCRdb's table has in-frame clones only and misses some. The sample lists about 64,000 clones; 80% to 90% were seen once. Here the sequenced sample was CD4+ T cells from blood (PBMCs), taken 6 months after the transplant. The receptor source for this set is a human patient who received a combined kidney and bone marrow transplant. Some T cells may possibly be graft donor cells. The CDR3 runs from the conserved cysteine through the conserved F or W. The order of the fields is D gene, clone size, V gene, J gene, CDR3 protein, CDR3 DNA. The D gene is left open where the match is weak. For some rows the clone size is stated as once, few or many, or as a class when expanded; others skip it.

>TRBD1|NA|TRBV19|TRBJ1-3
CASSTETGWNTIYF
TGTGCCAGTAGTACGGAGACAGGGTGGAACACCATATATTTT
>NA|once|TRBV5-4|TRBJ1-1
CASSFAARLNTEAFF
TGTGCCAGCAGCTTTGCGGCTCGGTTGAACACTGAAGCTTTCTTT
>NA|few|TRBV19|TRBJ2-4
CASTPDRLDIQYF
TGTGCCAGTACCCCTGACAGATTGGACATTCAGTACTTC
>NA|few|TRBV11-2|TRBJ1-2
CASSFSLSNYGYTF
TGTGCCAGCAGCTTTTCTTTGTCTAACTATGGCTACACCTTC
>NA|NA|TRBV2|TRBJ1-6
CASSPPGQGRTSPLHF
TGTGCCAGCAGTCCCCCCGGCCAGGGTAGGACTTCACCCCTCCACTTT
>NA|NA|TRBV2|TRBJ2-7
CASSGLVHEQYF
TGTGCCAGCAGTGGACTAGTCCACGAGCAGTACTTC
>NA|few|TRBV7-2|TRBJ2-7
CASSFIAPTYEQYF
TGTGCCAGCAGCTTTATAGCGCCTACCTACGAGCAGTACTTC
>NA|NA|TRBV19|TRBJ2-5
CASSIGPGLETQYF
TGTGCCAGTAGTATAGGGCCAGGCCTAGAGACCCAGTACTTC
>TRBD2|NA|TRBV5-6|TRBJ2-5
CASSFPGLAGGQETQYF
TGTGCCAGCAGCTTCCCAGGGCTAGCGGGAGGACAAGAGACCCAGTACTTC
>NA|once|TRBV7-2|TRBJ2-1
CASSASSGAGEQFF
TGTGCCAGCAGCGCCTCCTCAGGGGCCGGTGAGCAGTTCTTC
>NA|NA|TRBV5-1|TRBJ2-5
CASSLDPRTLETQYF
TGCGCCAGCAGCTTGGATCCAAGGACACTAGAGACCCAGTACTTC
>TRBD2|few|TRBV19|TRBJ2-6
CASNSPGGTGANVLTF
TGTGCCAGTAACTCGCCGGGGGGTACTGGGGCCAACGTCCTGACTTTC
>TRBD1|NA|TRBV5-1|TRBJ2-7
CASSLSGGSIYEQYF
TGCGCCAGCAGCTTGTCAGGGGGCTCCATCTACGAGCAGTACTTC
>TRBD2|NA|TRBV4-2|TRBJ2-5
CASSQGTRSETQYF
TGTGCCAGCAGCCAAGGGACTAGGTCAGAGACCCAGTACTTC
>NA|once|TRBV7-9|TRBJ1-6
CASSFSDKSPLHF
TGTGCCAGCAGCTTTTCGGACAAATCACCCCTCCACTTT
>NA|NA|TRBV7-2|TRBJ2-7
CASSLGQGDYEQYF
TGTGCCAGCAGCTTAGGGCAAGGGGACTACGAGCAGTACTTC
>NA|NA|TRBV28|TRBJ2-3
CASTLSKLYFTDTQYF
TGTGCCAGCACCCTCTCCAAACTATATTTCACAGATACGCAGTATTTT
>NA|once|TRBV14|TRBJ1-1
CASSQTVNTEAFF
TGTGCCAGCAGCCAGACAGTGAACACTGAAGCTTTCTTT
>NA|few|TRBV10-3|TRBJ2-3
CAISEGDMTDTQYF
TGTGCCATCAGTGAGGGGGACATGACAGATACGCAGTATTTT
>TRBD1|NA|TRBV29-1|TRBJ1-3
CSIGQGSGNTIYF
TGCAGCATTGGACAGGGTTCTGGAAACACCATATATTTT
>NA|once|TRBV2|TRBJ1-1
CASSAGGGLNTEAFF
TGTGCCAGCAGTGCCGGGGGGGGTTTGAACACTGAAGCTTTCTTT
>TRBD2|NA|TRBV27|TRBJ2-7
CASSLSIPGLAGFYEQYF
TGTGCCAGCAGTTTATCAATTCCCGGTTTAGCGGGGTTCTACGAGCAGTACTTC
>NA|once|TRBV6-4|TRBJ1-2
CASSVSAGGYGYTF
TGTGCCAGCAGTGTCAGCGCTGGAGGCTATGGCTACACCTTC
>NA|NA|TRBV15|TRBJ1-2
CATSREGGAYGYTF
TGTGCCACCAGCAGAGAGGGGGGGGCCTATGGCTACACCTTC
>NA|NA|TRBV30|TRBJ2-2
CAWSLNTGELFF
TGTGCCTGGAGTTTAAACACCGGGGAGCTGTTTTTT
>NA|NA|TRBV27|TRBJ2-1
CASSSPTRRSYNEQFF
TGTGCCAGCAGTTCGCCCACACGGAGGTCCTACAATGAGCAGTTCTTC
>NA|NA|TRBV5-4|TRBJ1-2
CASSGGTPRQTNYGYTF
TGTGCCAGCAGCGGTGGGACACCTCGGCAGACTAACTATGGCTACACCTTC
>NA|NA|TRBV6-5|TRBJ1-3
CASWSSGNTIYF
TGTGCCAGCTGGAGCTCTGGAAACACCATATATTTT
>TRBD2|once|TRBV5-1|TRBJ2-5
CASSLAASGGGEETQYF
TGCGCCAGCAGCTTGGCAGCTAGCGGGGGGGGAGAAGAGACCCAGTACTTC
>NA|NA|TRBV2|TRBJ2-7
CASSVRGDSYEQYF
TGTGCCAGCAGTGTCAGGGGAGACTCCTACGAGCAGTACTTC
>NA|NA|TRBV9|TRBJ2-5
CASSKGTGEETQYF
TGTGCCAGCAGCAAGGGAACGGGGGAAGAGACCCAGTACTTC
>NA|NA|TRBV5-1|TRBJ2-1
CASSLAGLGNYNEQFF
TGCGCCAGCAGCTTGGCCGGGTTAGGCAACTACAATGAGCAGTTCTTC
>NA|NA|TRBV2|TRBJ2-1
CASSVASYNEQFF
TGTGCCAGCAGTGTTGCCAGCTACAATGAGCAGTTCTTC
>NA|NA|TRBV19|TRBJ2-4
CASSRGAGDLNIQYF
TGTGCCAGTAGTCGCGGGGCAGGAGACCTAAACATTCAGTACTTC
>TRBD1|NA|TRBV5-4|TRBJ1-2
CASSWTGTNYGYTF
TGTGCCAGCAGCTGGACAGGGACGAACTATGGCTACACCTTC
>TRBD1|NA|TRBV5-1|TRBJ1-2
CASSPSTGTSGYTF
TGCGCCAGCAGCCCCTCGACAGGGACTAGCGGCTACACCTTC
>NA|NA|TRBV7-2|TRBJ2-6
CASSLPGNSGANVLTF
TGTGCCAGCAGCTTACCGGGGAACTCTGGGGCCAACGTCCTGACTTTC
>NA|NA|TRBV11-1|TRBJ2-1
CASSFTGVNEQFF
TGTGCCAGCAGCTTTACAGGTGTCAATGAGCAGTTCTTC
>TRBD2|NA|TRBV29-1|TRBJ2-3
CSVGGSVDTQYF
TGCAGCGTAGGCGGGAGCGTAGATACGCAGTATTTT
>TRBD2|NA|TRBV4-2|TRBJ2-5
CASSQTTSGGGQETQYF
TGTGCCAGCAGCCAAACCACTAGCGGGGGGGGGCAAGAGACCCAGTACTTC
>NA|NA|TRBV11-2|TRBJ2-5
CASAGGTPQYF
TGTGCCAGCGCAGGCGGGACCCCCCAGTACTTC
>NA|NA|TRBV30|TRBJ2-5
CAWPGHKETQYF
TGTGCCTGGCCGGGACACAAAGAGACCCAGTACTTC
>TRBD1|NA|TRBV2|TRBJ1-1
CASSGDRGTEAFF
TGTGCCAGCAGTGGGGACAGGGGCACTGAAGCTTTCTTT
>NA|NA|TRBV7-8|TRBJ2-1
CASSLNHDSYSSYNEQFF
TGTGCCAGCAGCTTGAACCACGACAGCTACTCATCCTACAATGAGCAGTTCTTC
>NA|NA|TRBV5-1|TRBJ1-5
CASSLAENQPQHF
TGCGCCAGCAGCTTGGCGGAGAATCAGCCCCAGCATTTT